Listed below are T cell receptor beta chains from one sample, sequenced in a study of technical replicates of blood from several donors. TCRdb's copy holds only in-frame clones and misses some; the assay was immunoSEQ multiplex PCR. The table includes 45,000 to 65,000 clones, over 90% detected once. The sample was PBMCs. Receptors were obtained from a human donor in good health. Some clones in this sample may be carry-over from other donors' samples. Each CDR3 is given with its conserved first and last residue. The D gene is left open where the match is weak. Expanded clones are given a class, and other clones once, few, many or no size at all.

clone_size: once; j_call: TRBJ2-2; d_call: TRBD1; v_call: TRBV30; cdr3_aa: CAWAPTRGLMGELFF; cdr3_nt: TGTGCCTGGGCCCCGACCAGGGGGCTCATGGGGGAGCTGTTTTTT
clone_size: NA; j_call: TRBJ2-5; d_call: TRBD1; v_call: TRBV7-7; cdr3_aa: CASSLTGGFRETQYF; cdr3_nt: TGTGCCAGCAGCTTGACAGGGGGGTTCCGAGAGACCCAGTACTTC
clone_size: NA; j_call: TRBJ2-3; d_call: NA; v_call: TRBV4-1; cdr3_aa: CASSQASYLRGDTQYF; cdr3_nt: TGCGCCAGCAGCCAAGCCAGCTATCTCCGGGGGGATACGCAGTATTTT
clone_size: NA; j_call: TRBJ2-7; d_call: TRBD2; v_call: TRBV11-2; cdr3_aa: CASSFAKAGGPTYEQYF; cdr3_nt: TGTGCCAGCAGCTTTGCTAAAGCGGGGGGCCCTACCTACGAGCAGTACTTC
clone_size: NA; j_call: TRBJ1-2; d_call: TRBD1; v_call: TRBV30; cdr3_aa: CAWTEQGQGYTF; cdr3_nt: TGTGCCTGGACCGAACAGGGACAGGGCTACACCTTC
clone_size: NA; j_call: TRBJ2-3; d_call: NA; v_call: TRBV5-6; cdr3_aa: CASSSRFHTDTQYF; cdr3_nt: TGTGCCAGCAGCTCGCGGTTCCACACAGATACGCAGTATTTT
clone_size: NA; j_call: TRBJ1-1; d_call: NA; v_call: TRBV6-5; cdr3_aa: CASSSRGAGTEAFF; cdr3_nt: TGTGCCAGCAGCTCGCGGGGGGCCGGCACTGAAGCTTTCTTT
clone_size: NA; j_call: TRBJ2-1; d_call: NA; v_call: TRBV19; cdr3_aa: CASSIRGLAAYNEQFF; cdr3_nt: TGTGCCAGTAGTATTCGGGGGCTAGCGGCCTACAATGAGCAGTTCTTC
clone_size: NA; j_call: TRBJ2-3; d_call: NA; v_call: TRBV7-2; cdr3_aa: CASSVLGPRTDTQYF; cdr3_nt: TGTGCCAGCAGCGTCCTAGGCCCCCGAACAGATACGCAGTATTTT
clone_size: NA; j_call: TRBJ1-2; d_call: NA; v_call: TRBV5-1; cdr3_aa: CASSRQYSDYGYTF; cdr3_nt: TGCGCCAGCAGCAGACAATACTCGGACTATGGCTACACCTTC
clone_size: NA; j_call: TRBJ2-7; d_call: TRBD1; v_call: TRBV27; cdr3_aa: CASSLAGQGYEQYF; cdr3_nt: TGTGCCAGCAGTTTAGCGGGACAGGGCTACGAGCAGTACTTC
clone_size: medium-sized; j_call: TRBJ1-2; d_call: TRBD1; v_call: TRBV11-2; cdr3_aa: CASSLVDRDRHGYTF; cdr3_nt: TGTGCCAGCAGCTTAGTAGACAGGGATAGGCATGGCTACACCTTC
clone_size: NA; j_call: TRBJ2-3; d_call: TRBD2; v_call: TRBV11-2; cdr3_aa: CASSFSRLAGISDTQYF; cdr3_nt: TGTGCCAGCAGCTTCTCCCGGCTAGCGGGAATATCAGATACGCAGTATTTT
clone_size: NA; j_call: TRBJ1-2; d_call: TRBD1; v_call: TRBV6-5; cdr3_aa: CASSPPGGWGGYTF; cdr3_nt: TGTGCCAGCAGTCCCCCAGGGGGCTGGGGTGGCTACACCTTC
clone_size: NA; j_call: TRBJ2-1; d_call: NA; v_call: TRBV4-3; cdr3_aa: CASSQSLVSREQFF; cdr3_nt: TGCGCCAGCAGCCAAAGTCTAGTATCTCGCGAGCAGTTCTTC
clone_size: NA; j_call: TRBJ2-3; d_call: TRBD2; v_call: TRBV7-2; cdr3_aa: CASSLLGLAKDTQYF; cdr3_nt: TGTGCCAGCAGCTTGCTGGGACTAGCTAAAGATACGCAGTATTTT
clone_size: NA; j_call: TRBJ1-3; d_call: TRBD1; v_call: TRBV5-6; cdr3_aa: CASSGGTGGSGNTIYF; cdr3_nt: TGTGCCAGCAGCGGAGGGACAGGGGGATCTGGAAACACCATATATTTT
clone_size: NA; j_call: TRBJ2-1; d_call: TRBD2; v_call: TRBV11-2; cdr3_aa: CASRHLAGGYNEQFF; cdr3_nt: TGTGCCAGCAGACACCTAGCGGGAGGTTACAATGAGCAGTTCTTC
clone_size: once; j_call: TRBJ2-7; d_call: TRBD2; v_call: TRBV4-1; cdr3_aa: CASSQGGQRGGQGYEQYF; cdr3_nt: TGCGCCAGCAGCCAAGGAGGGCAGCGGGGGGGCCAAGGATACGAGCAGTACTTC
clone_size: NA; j_call: TRBJ2-3; d_call: TRBD2; v_call: TRBV7-8; cdr3_aa: CASSLAILAGTDTQYF; cdr3_nt: TGTGCCAGCAGCTTAGCCATACTAGCGGGCACAGATACGCAGTATTTT
clone_size: NA; j_call: TRBJ1-2; d_call: NA; v_call: TRBV29-1; cdr3_aa: CSVKGQLNYGYTF; cdr3_nt: TGCAGCGTGAAAGGACAGTTGAACTATGGCTACACCTTC
clone_size: once; j_call: TRBJ1-1; d_call: NA; v_call: TRBV30; cdr3_aa: CAYSRGANTEAFF; cdr3_nt: TGTGCCTACTCTCGGGGGGCGAACACTGAAGCTTTCTTT
clone_size: once; j_call: TRBJ2-5; d_call: NA; v_call: TRBV5-4; cdr3_aa: CASSLVDRQETQYF; cdr3_nt: TGTGCCAGCAGCTTGGTGGACAGACAAGAGACCCAGTACTTC
clone_size: once; j_call: TRBJ2-5; d_call: TRBD2; v_call: TRBV2; cdr3_aa: CASSDLAGPQETQYF; cdr3_nt: TGTGCCAGCAGTGACCTAGCGGGACCCCAAGAGACCCAGTACTTC
clone_size: NA; j_call: TRBJ1-1; d_call: NA; v_call: TRBV27; cdr3_aa: CASSLQTPEGGDTEAFF; cdr3_nt: TGTGCCAGCAGTTTACAGACACCCGAGGGTGGTGACACTGAAGCTTTCTTT
clone_size: NA; j_call: TRBJ2-3; d_call: NA; v_call: TRBV25-1; cdr3_aa: CASSDPGQITDTQYF; cdr3_nt: TGTGCCAGCAGTGACCCTGGACAGATAACAGATACGCAGTATTTT
clone_size: NA; j_call: TRBJ2-1; d_call: NA; v_call: TRBV18; cdr3_aa: CASSQGEPYNEQFF; cdr3_nt: TGTGCCAGCTCACAGGGGGAGCCTTACAATGAGCAGTTCTTC
clone_size: NA; j_call: TRBJ2-7; d_call: TRBD2; v_call: TRBV20-1; cdr3_aa: CSAGGRGEQYF; cdr3_nt: TGCAGTGCTGGCGGGAGGGGCGAGCAGTACTTC
clone_size: NA; j_call: TRBJ2-4; d_call: TRBD1; v_call: TRBV29-1; cdr3_aa: CSGRQGNIQYF; cdr3_nt: TGCAGCGGCAGACAGGGAAACATTCAGTACTTC
clone_size: NA; j_call: TRBJ2-1; d_call: NA; v_call: TRBV5-6; cdr3_aa: CASTLEYEQFF; cdr3_nt: TGTGCCAGCACCCTAGAATATGAGCAGTTCTTC
clone_size: NA; j_call: TRBJ2-1; d_call: TRBD2; v_call: TRBV5-4; cdr3_aa: CASSSRGGRGDNEQFF; cdr3_nt: TGTGCCAGCAGCTCCCGGGGTGGGCGGGGGGACAATGAGCAGTTCTTC
clone_size: NA; j_call: TRBJ2-7; d_call: NA; v_call: TRBV6-5; cdr3_aa: CASRGRGGWKQYF; cdr3_nt: TGTGCCAGCAGAGGACGGGGAGGCTGGAAGCAGTACTTC
clone_size: NA; j_call: TRBJ2-2; d_call: NA; v_call: TRBV6-1; cdr3_aa: CASRWETGELFF; cdr3_nt: TGTGCCAGCAGATGGGAGACCGGGGAGCTGTTTTTT
clone_size: once; j_call: TRBJ1-3; d_call: TRBD1; v_call: TRBV5-1; cdr3_aa: CASSLAGTGGSGNTIYF; cdr3_nt: TGCGCCAGCAGCTTGGCTGGGACAGGCGGCTCTGGAAACACCATATATTTT
clone_size: NA; j_call: TRBJ2-2; d_call: TRBD2; v_call: TRBV7-9; cdr3_aa: CASSLGLVPGELFF; cdr3_nt: TGTGCCAGCAGCTTGGGACTAGTACCCGGGGAGCTGTTTTTT
clone_size: NA; j_call: TRBJ2-7; d_call: NA; v_call: TRBV6-6; cdr3_aa: CASSIQTRYEQYF; cdr3_nt: TGTGCCAGCAGTATACAGACGCGATACGAGCAGTACTTC
clone_size: NA; j_call: TRBJ2-5; d_call: TRBD1; v_call: TRBV6-5; cdr3_aa: CASSRGTDLVTQYF; cdr3_nt: TGTGCCAGCAGCCGAGGGACAGATCTAGTGACCCAGTACTTC
clone_size: NA; j_call: TRBJ1-1; d_call: NA; v_call: TRBV5-4; cdr3_aa: CASSRQAGMNTEAFF; cdr3_nt: TGTGCCAGCAGCCGGCAGGCAGGGATGAACACTGAAGCTTTCTTT
clone_size: NA; j_call: TRBJ1-1; d_call: NA; v_call: TRBV5-1; cdr3_aa: CASSPRGGNTEAFF; cdr3_nt: TGCGCCAGCAGCCCCCGGGGGGGGAACACTGAAGCTTTCTTT
clone_size: NA; j_call: TRBJ2-7; d_call: NA; v_call: TRBV2; cdr3_aa: CASSGEPYEQYF; cdr3_nt: TGTGCCAGCAGTGGAGAACCCTACGAGCAGTACTTC
clone_size: NA; j_call: TRBJ1-5; d_call: TRBD1; v_call: TRBV19; cdr3_aa: CASRDRGHSNQPQHF; cdr3_nt: TGTGCCAGTAGGGACAGGGGGCATAGCAATCAGCCCCAGCATTTT
clone_size: NA; j_call: TRBJ1-5; d_call: TRBD1; v_call: TRBV7-8; cdr3_aa: CASSLYRGSNQPQHF; cdr3_nt: TGTGCCAGCAGCTTATACAGGGGTAGCAATCAGCCCCAGCATTTT
clone_size: few; j_call: TRBJ1-1; d_call: NA; v_call: TRBV5-1; cdr3_aa: CASSLVLTGGAQSEAFF; cdr3_nt: TGCGCCAGCAGCTTGGTCCTTACTGGTGGGGCTCAGTCTGAAGCTTTCTTT
clone_size: NA; j_call: TRBJ2-5; d_call: TRBD1; v_call: TRBV11-2; cdr3_aa: CASSLPGQQETQYF; cdr3_nt: TGTGCCAGCAGCTTACCGGGACAGCAAGAGACCCAGTACTTC
clone_size: NA; j_call: TRBJ2-5; d_call: NA; v_call: TRBV10-3; cdr3_aa: CAISRGTDQETQYF; cdr3_nt: TGTGCCATCAGTAGGGGGACGGACCAAGAGACCCAGTACTTC
clone_size: NA; j_call: TRBJ1-1; d_call: NA; v_call: TRBV19; cdr3_aa: CASSIGGGRNTEAFF; cdr3_nt: TGTGCCAGTAGTATAGGCGGAGGGAGGAACACTGAAGCTTTCTTT
clone_size: NA; j_call: TRBJ1-1; d_call: NA; v_call: TRBV10-3; cdr3_aa: CAISESTGWAYTEAFF; cdr3_nt: TGTGCCATCAGTGAGTCCACGGGGTGGGCTTACACTGAAGCTTTCTTT
clone_size: NA; j_call: TRBJ2-5; d_call: TRBD2; v_call: TRBV9; cdr3_aa: CASSALAGGQETQYF; cdr3_nt: TGTGCCAGCAGCGCCCTAGCGGGGGGGCAAGAGACCCAGTACTTC
clone_size: NA; j_call: TRBJ2-7; d_call: NA; v_call: TRBV18; cdr3_aa: CASSPPAGEEQYF; cdr3_nt: TGTGCCAGCTCACCCCCGGCGGGCGAGGAGCAGTACTTC
clone_size: NA; j_call: TRBJ1-1; d_call: TRBD1; v_call: TRBV4-2; cdr3_aa: CASSQDVWDRRLNTEAFF; cdr3_nt: TGTGCCAGCAGCCAAGATGTTTGGGACAGGCGATTGAACACTGAAGCTTTCTTT
clone_size: once; j_call: TRBJ2-1; d_call: NA; v_call: TRBV4-3; cdr3_aa: CASSQSRDREQFF; cdr3_nt: TGCGCCAGCAGCCAGTCTCGAGATCGGGAGCAGTTCTTC
clone_size: NA; j_call: TRBJ2-7; d_call: NA; v_call: TRBV7-2; cdr3_aa: CASSLTGLSAYEQYF; cdr3_nt: TGTGCCAGCAGCTTGACGGGACTTTCCGCCTACGAGCAGTACTTC